This note documents a single TCR beta chain sequence. Diagnosing involved the use of clinical symptoms, serum thyroxine and TRAb, thyroid ultrasound and orbital computed tomography. Amplification of TCR beta CDR3 regions was performed using RNA transcripts as template. The study used the HTBI primer set for a first-round RT-PCR of the TCR CDR3. One entry per CDR3 protein, called by TCRdb with MiXCR from the multiplex PCR reads. The sample lists hundreds of thousands of distinct CDR3 sequences, 20% occurring once. Germline CDR1 is DFQATT and CDR2 is SNEGSKA (reference sequence). V was trimmed by 5 bases and J by 5 bases, leaving 18 bases between them. This CDR3 comprises 14 residues. The entry originates in a study of T cells in Graves' hyperthyroidism and ophthalmopathy. Across the whole study: Pretreatment peripheral blood was obtained at initial diagnosis.

Sequenced sample: blood. The origin of this receptor is a man aged 40-49 years with Graves' ophthalmopathy. The J gene is TRBJ2-5, the V gene TRBV20-1, with D uncertain. The CDR3 DNA reads TGCAGTGCTTCTCAGACACCCGGTAGGGAGACCCAGTACTTC. Encoded protein: CSASQTPGRETQYF.